Listed below are T cell receptor beta chains from one sample, sequenced in a study of shared clonotypes between healthy human individuals. Sequenced by immunoSEQ multiplex PCR; TCRdb stores in-frame clones only, minus some. The sample shows a few hundred thousand clones, about 65% of them seen only once. Material for sequencing was memory CD4+ T cells sorted from blood. These receptors came from a man aged 30 to 45 in good health. Each CDR3 is given with its conserved first and last residue. D genes are given only for firm matches. Clone size is stated in some rows and not others, as once, few, many or a class when expanded.

>TRBD1|TRBV5-1|NA|TRBJ2-2
CASSIQGAVLTGELFF
TGCGCCAGCAGCATACAGGGGGCGGTACTCACCGGGGAGCTGTTTTTT
>NA|TRBV19|NA|TRBJ1-5
CASSIDLDQPQHF
TGTGCCAGTAGTATAGATTTAGATCAGCCCCAGCATTTT
>TRBD1|TRBV20-1|NA|TRBJ1-1
CSQGVTEAFF
TGCAGTCAGGGGGTAACCGAAGCTTTCTTT
>NA|TRBV30|few|TRBJ1-2
CAWSPSGGDYGYTF
TGTGCCTGGAGTCCCTCAGGAGGGGACTATGGCTACACCTTC
>NA|TRBV15|few|TRBJ2-1
CATKRTGTYNEQFF
TGTGCCACGAAACGTACAGGGACCTACAATGAGCAGTTCTTC
>NA|TRBV30|many|TRBJ2-3
CACKIRQFSTDTQYF
TGTGCCTGCAAAATCCGACAGTTCAGCACAGATACGCAGTATTTT
>TRBD2|TRBV7-9|few|TRBJ2-1
CASSTSGGTLNEQFF
TGTGCTAGCAGCACTAGCGGGGGAACCCTAAATGAGCAGTTCTTC
>TRBD1|TRBV30|once|TRBJ1-5
CAWSALTGGGGNQPQHF
TGTGCCTGGAGTGCGCTTACAGGGGGCGGAGGCAATCAGCCCCAGCATTTT
>NA|TRBV7-9|NA|TRBJ2-6
CASGEAGANVLTF
TGTGCCAGCGGAGAAGCTGGGGCCAACGTCCTGACTTTC
>TRBD2|TRBV10-1|NA|TRBJ2-3
CASSPRRALGAGDTQYF
TGCGCCAGCAGCCCCAGAAGGGCTTTAGGAGCGGGGGATACGCAGTATTTT
>NA|TRBV6-1|NA|TRBJ2-7
CASSVWLYEQYF
TGTGCCAGCAGTGTTTGGTTATACGAGCAGTACTTC
>NA|TRBV6-5|NA|TRBJ1-1
CASSPGRGGLRAFF
TGTGCCAGCAGCCCAGGAAGGGGAGGCCTCAGGGCTTTCTTT
>NA|TRBV5-1|few|TRBJ1-4
CASSLEGLNEKLFF
TGCGCCAGCAGCTTGGAAGGGCTTAATGAAAAACTGTTTTTT
>NA|TRBV10-3|NA|TRBJ2-7
CAIKTRGDSYEQYF
TGTGCCATCAAGACCCGCGGGGACTCCTACGAGCAGTACTTC
>NA|TRBV5-1|NA|TRBJ2-5
CASSPGAPQETQYF
TGCGCCAGCAGCCCCGGAGCCCCCCAAGAGACCCAGTACTTC
>TRBD1|TRBV10-3|NA|TRBJ2-1
CAIRSRGQGFVDEQFF
TGTGCCATCAGGAGCCGAGGACAGGGTTTTGTTGATGAGCAGTTCTTC
>NA|TRBV18|NA|TRBJ1-2
CASSPTITYGYTF
TGTGCCAGCTCACCGACGATTACCTATGGCTACACCTTC
>NA|TRBV7-9|NA|TRBJ2-3
CASSLGDTDTQYF
TGTGCCAGCAGCTTAGGGGACACAGATACGCAGTATTTT
>NA|TRBV29-1|once|TRBJ2-6
CSVEDPEGGANVLTF
TGCAGCGTTGAAGATCCCGAGGGGGGGGCCAACGTCCTGACTTTC
>NA|TRBV28|NA|TRBJ1-2
CASSLLGAVGGYTF
TGTGCCAGCAGTTTATTAGGGGCAGTTGGTGGCTACACCTTC
>NA|TRBV5-6|once|TRBJ1-5
CASSSAGIVGDQPQHF
TGTGCCAGCAGCTCAGCCGGGATAGTAGGGGATCAGCCCCAGCATTTT
>NA|TRBV15|NA|TRBJ2-7
CATSPPWQGRYYEQYF
TGTGCCACCAGTCCCCCGTGGCAGGGGCGTTACTACGAGCAGTACTTC
>NA|TRBV29-1|few|TRBJ1-1
CSVTQGNTEAFF
TGCAGCGTTACTCAGGGGAACACTGAAGCTTTCTTT
>NA|TRBV5-5|NA|TRBJ1-5
CASRPSPNQPQHF
TGTGCCAGCAGGCCGAGTCCGAATCAGCCCCAGCATTTT
>TRBD1|TRBV14|NA|TRBJ2-1
CASSSRRTGNNEQFF
TGTGCCAGCAGCTCAAGGAGGACAGGGAACAATGAGCAGTTCTTC
>NA|TRBV7-3|NA|TRBJ1-1
CASSFISESEAFF
TGTGCCAGCAGCTTCATCAGCGAGTCTGAAGCTTTCTTT
>NA|TRBV28|NA|TRBJ1-1
CASSHRNLAEAFF
TGTGCCAGCAGTCACAGAAATTTAGCTGAAGCTTTCTTT
>NA|TRBV7-9|NA|TRBJ1-4
CASSLMTSNEKLFF
TGTGCCAGCAGCTTAATGACGTCTAATGAAAAACTGTTTTTT
>TRBD1|TRBV5-1|NA|TRBJ2-7
CASSSGTGGEQYF
TGCGCCAGCAGCTCCGGGACAGGGGGCGAGCAGTACTTC
>NA|TRBV5-1|NA|TRBJ2-2
CASSLVGSPELFF
TGCGCCAGCAGCTTGGTCGGGAGCCCGGAGCTGTTTTTT
>NA|TRBV6-1|many|TRBJ2-7
CASNRVGNEQYF
TGTGCCAGCAACCGTGTTGGGAACGAGCAGTACTTC
>NA|TRBV28|many|TRBJ2-7
CASSPPSYEQYF
TGTGCCAGCAGTCCCCCCTCCTACGAGCAGTACTTC
>NA|TRBV5-1|NA|TRBJ1-1
CASSPQWAGQQAFF
TGCGCCAGCAGCCCACAGTGGGCCGGACAGCAAGCTTTCTTT
>TRBD1|TRBV27|many|TRBJ2-2
CASRLWAGGSTGELFF
TGTGCCAGCAGGCTGTGGGCAGGGGGTTCCACCGGGGAGCTGTTTTTT
>NA|TRBV2|NA|TRBJ1-2
CASTEVRLGGYTF
TGTGCCAGCACCGAGGTGAGGTTAGGTGGCTACACCTTC